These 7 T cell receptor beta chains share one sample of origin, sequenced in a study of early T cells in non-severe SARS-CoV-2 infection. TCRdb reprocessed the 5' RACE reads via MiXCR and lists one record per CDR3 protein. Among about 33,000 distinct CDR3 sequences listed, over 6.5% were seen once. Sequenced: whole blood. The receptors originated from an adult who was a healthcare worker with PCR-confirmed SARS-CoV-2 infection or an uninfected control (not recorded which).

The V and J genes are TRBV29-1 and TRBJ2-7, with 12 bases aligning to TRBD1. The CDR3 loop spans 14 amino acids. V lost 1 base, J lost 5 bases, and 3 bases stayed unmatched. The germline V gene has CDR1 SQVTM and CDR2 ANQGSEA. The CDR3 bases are TGCAGCGTTGAAGGGGGACAGGGGGCAAACGAGCAGTACTTC. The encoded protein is CSVEGGQGANEQYF.

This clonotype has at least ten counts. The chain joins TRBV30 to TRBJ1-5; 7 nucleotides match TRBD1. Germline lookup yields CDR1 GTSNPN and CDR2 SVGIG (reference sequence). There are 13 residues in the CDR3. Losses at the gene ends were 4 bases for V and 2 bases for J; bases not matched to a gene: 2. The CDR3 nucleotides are TGTGCCTGGACAACAGGGGGCAATCAGCCCCAGCATTTT. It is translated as CAWTTGGNQPQHF.

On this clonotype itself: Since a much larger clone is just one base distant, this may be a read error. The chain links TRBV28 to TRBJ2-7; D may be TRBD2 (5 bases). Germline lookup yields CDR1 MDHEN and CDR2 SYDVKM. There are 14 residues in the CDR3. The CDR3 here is CASNIGWRARELYF. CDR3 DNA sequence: TGTGCCAGCAACATTGGATGGCGGGCCCGAGAGCTGTACTTC.

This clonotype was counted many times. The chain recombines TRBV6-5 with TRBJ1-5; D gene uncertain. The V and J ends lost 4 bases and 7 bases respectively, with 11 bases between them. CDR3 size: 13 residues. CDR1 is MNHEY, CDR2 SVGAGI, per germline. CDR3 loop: CASSSNVNQPQHF. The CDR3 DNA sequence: TGTGCCAGCAGTTCCAATGTAAACCAGCCCCAGCATTTT.

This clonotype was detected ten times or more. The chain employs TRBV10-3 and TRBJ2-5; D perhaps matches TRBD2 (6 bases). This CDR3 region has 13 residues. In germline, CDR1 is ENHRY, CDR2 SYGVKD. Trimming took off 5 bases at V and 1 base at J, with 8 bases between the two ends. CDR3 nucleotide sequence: TGTGCCATCAGTAGGGACTTCCAAGAGACCCAGTACTTC. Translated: CAISRDFQETQYF.

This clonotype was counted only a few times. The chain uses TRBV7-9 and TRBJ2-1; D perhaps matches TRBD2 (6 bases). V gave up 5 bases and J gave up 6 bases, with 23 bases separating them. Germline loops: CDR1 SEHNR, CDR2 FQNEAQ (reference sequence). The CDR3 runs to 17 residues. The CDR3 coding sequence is TGTGCCAGCAGCCCCGCAGTCGGGGACTCAACCCCCAATGAGCAGTTCTTC. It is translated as CASSPAVGDSTPNEQFF.

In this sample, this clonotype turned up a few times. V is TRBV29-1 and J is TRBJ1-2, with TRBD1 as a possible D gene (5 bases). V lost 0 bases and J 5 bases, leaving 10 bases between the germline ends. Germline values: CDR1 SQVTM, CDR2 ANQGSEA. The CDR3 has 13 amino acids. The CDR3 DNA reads TGCAGCGTTGAAGATCAGCCAGGGTATGGCTACACCTTC. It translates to CSVEDQPGYGYTF.